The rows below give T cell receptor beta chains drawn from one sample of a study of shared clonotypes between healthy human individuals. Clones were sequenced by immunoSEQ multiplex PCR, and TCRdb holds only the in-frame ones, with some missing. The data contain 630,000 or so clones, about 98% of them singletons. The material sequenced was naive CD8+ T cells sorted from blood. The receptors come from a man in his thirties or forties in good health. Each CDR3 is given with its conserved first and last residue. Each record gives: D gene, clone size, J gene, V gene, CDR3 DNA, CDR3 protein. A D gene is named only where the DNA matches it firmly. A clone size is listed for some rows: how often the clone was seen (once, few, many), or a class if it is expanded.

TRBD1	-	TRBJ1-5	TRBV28	TGTGCCAGCAGTTTAGTAGGGGGCGATCAGCCCCAGCATTTT	CASSLVGGDQPQHF
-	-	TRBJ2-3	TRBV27	TGTGCCAGCAGTTCCTGGACAGCGAGCACAGATACGCAGTATTTT	CASSSWTASTDTQYF
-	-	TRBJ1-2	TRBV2	TGTGCCAGCTCATGGCCTGGCTACACCTTC	CASSWPGYTF
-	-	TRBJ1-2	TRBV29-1	TGCAGCGTTGAAGCGAGATATGGCTACACCTTC	CSVEARYGYTF
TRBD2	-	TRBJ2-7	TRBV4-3	TGCGCCAGCAGCCAAGTCCTAGCGGGAGACTCCCTAGGCGAGCAGTACTTC	CASSQVLAGDSLGEQYF
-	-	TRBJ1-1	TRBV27	TGTGCCAGCAGTTGGGGACGGGGCACTGAAGCTTTCTTT	CASSWGRGTEAFF
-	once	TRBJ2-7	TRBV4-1	TGCGCCAGCAGCCAACTGGGTGTCGAGCAGTACTTC	CASSQLGVEQYF
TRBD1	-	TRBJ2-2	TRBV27	TGTGCCAGCAGTTCCTGGGACAGATCGAACACCGGGGAGCTGTTTTTT	CASSSWDRSNTGELFF
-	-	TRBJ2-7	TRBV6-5	TGTGCCAGCAGCAGGGACCTCTACGAGCAGTACTTC	CASSRDLYEQYF
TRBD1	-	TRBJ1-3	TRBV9	TGTGCCAGCAGCGGCAGAACAGGGGGCGCTTCTGGAAACACCATATATTTT	CASSGRTGGASGNTIYF
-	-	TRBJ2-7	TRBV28	TGTGCCAGCAGTCATCGAGGCTTCCTTTACGAGCAGTACTTC	CASSHRGFLYEQYF
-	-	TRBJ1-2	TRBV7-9	TGTGCCAGCAGCTTAGCGCTTAACTATGGCTACACCTTC	CASSLALNYGYTF
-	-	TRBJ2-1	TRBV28	TGTGCCAGCAGTTTTACACCGAGCTCCTACAATGAGCAGTTCTTC	CASSFTPSSYNEQFF
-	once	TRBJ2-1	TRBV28	TGTGCCAGCAGTTTGGCGGAAACCTACAATGAGCAGTTCTTC	CASSLAETYNEQFF
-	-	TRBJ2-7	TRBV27	TGTGCCAGCAGTTCCGGTCCCGCATACGAGCAGTACTTC	CASSSGPAYEQYF
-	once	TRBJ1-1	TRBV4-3	TGCGCCAGCAGGGAAAACGGGGGCCTGGATACTGAAGCTTTCTTT	CASRENGGLDTEAFF
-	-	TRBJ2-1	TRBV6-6	TGTGCCAGCGGGAGTAGGAGCTCCTACAATGAGCAGTTCTTC	CASGSRSSYNEQFF
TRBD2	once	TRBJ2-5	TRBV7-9	TGTGCCAGCCGTGGGGCTAGCGGACAAGAGACCCAGTACTTC	CASRGASGQETQYF
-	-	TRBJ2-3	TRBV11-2	TGTGCCAGCAGCTTAGCAGGGACAACTAGCACAGATACGCAGTATTTT	CASSLAGTTSTDTQYF
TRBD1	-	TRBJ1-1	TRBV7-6	TGTGCCAGCAGCCATGGACAGGGTGTAGGTGAAGCTTTCTTT	CASSHGQGVGEAFF
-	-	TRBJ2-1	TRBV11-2	TGTGCCAGCAGCGACAACTCCAAGGGCAACAATGAGCAGTTCTTC	CASSDNSKGNNEQFF
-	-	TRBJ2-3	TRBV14	TGTGCCACTAATGGGTCAACGGGGTTCATCACAGATACGCAGTATTTT	CATNGSTGFITDTQYF
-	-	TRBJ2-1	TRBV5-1	TGCGCCAGCAGCTTGGTTCTCGGGAAACTAAACAATGAGCAGTTCTTC	CASSLVLGKLNNEQFF
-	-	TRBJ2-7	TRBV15	TGTGCCACCAGCAACCGCGGATCATCGTACGAGCAGTACTTC	CATSNRGSSYEQYF
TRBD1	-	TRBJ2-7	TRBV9	TGTGCCAGCAGCGTTTCGGGACAGGGTACCCACGAGCAGTACTTC	CASSVSGQGTHEQYF
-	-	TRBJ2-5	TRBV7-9	TGTGCCAGCAGCTTTAGCACGGAGACCCAGTACTTC	CASSFSTETQYF
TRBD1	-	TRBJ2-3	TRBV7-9	TGTGCCAGCAGCCAGACAGGGAATACAGATACGCAGTATTTT	CASSQTGNTDTQYF
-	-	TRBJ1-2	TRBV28	TGTGCCAGCAGTTTGGGGTTCGGCTACACCTTC	CASSLGFGYTF
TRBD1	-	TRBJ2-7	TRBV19	TGTGCCAGTAGTATAGGACAGGGTTCGTGGGGCGAGCAGTACTTC	CASSIGQGSWGEQYF
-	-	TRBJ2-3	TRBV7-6	TGTGCCAGCAGCTTAGCTCCGGGACCTAACACAGATACGCAGTATTTT	CASSLAPGPNTDTQYF
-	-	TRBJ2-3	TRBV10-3	TGTGCCATCAGACCGGGACAACTCGGCGATACGCAGTATTTT	CAIRPGQLGDTQYF
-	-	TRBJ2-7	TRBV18	TGTGCCAGCTCACCTCCGGACAGTCAATTGTGGGACGAGCAGTACTTC	CASSPPDSQLWDEQYF
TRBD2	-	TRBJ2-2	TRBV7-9	TGTGCCAGCAGATGGGGACTAGCGGGAAGGGAGCTGTTTTTT	CASRWGLAGRELFF
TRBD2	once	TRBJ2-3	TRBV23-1	TGCGCCAGCAGTCCCTGGGGACTAGGCCAGGGGACAGATACGCAGTATTTT	CASSPWGLGQGTDTQYF
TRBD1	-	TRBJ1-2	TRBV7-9	TGTGCCAGCAGCTTAGTTGGACAGGGGCATGGCTACACCTTC	CASSLVGQGHGYTF
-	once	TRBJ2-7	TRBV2	TGTGCCAGCAGATCCGGGACGGACTACGAGCAGTACTTC	CASRSGTDYEQYF
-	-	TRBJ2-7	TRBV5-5	TGTGCCAGCCAGGGTGCAGGGGCGTCCTACGAGCAGTACTTC	CASQGAGASYEQYF
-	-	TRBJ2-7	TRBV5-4	TGTGCCAGCAGGTCGGGCTACGAGCAGTACTTC	CASRSGYEQYF
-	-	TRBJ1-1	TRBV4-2	TGTGCCAGCAGCCAAGACAGGGGCTACACTGAAGCTTTCTTT	CASSQDRGYTEAFF
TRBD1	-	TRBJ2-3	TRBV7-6	TGTGCCAGCAGCCCAGAGGGGGCCGGAGATACGCAGTATTTT	CASSPEGAGDTQYF
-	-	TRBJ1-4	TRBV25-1	TGTGCCAGCAGTGGTCGGCCTAATGAAAAACTGTTTTTT	CASSGRPNEKLFF